The rows below give T cell receptor beta chains drawn from one sample of a study of cytomegalovirus exposure and HLA in healthy donors. The protocol was immunoSEQ multiplex PCR, while the TCRdb copy is restricted to in-frame clones and leaves out a portion. The table records 150,000 to 200,000 clones, roughly 77% of them present only once. Material: PBMCs. The receptors come from a woman aged 45-60 years in good health and CMV-seronegative. Each CDR3 is given with its conserved first and last residue. D genes are given only for firm matches. Expanded clones get a size class; other rows say once, few or many, or leave the size out.

NA	17	NA	TRBJ1-3	TRBV7-9	CASSFGGTGGSGNTIYF	TGTGCCAGCAGCTTTGGGGGGACCGGCGGCTCTGGAAACACCATATATTTT
once	17	TRBD1	TRBJ1-2	TRBV7-9	CASSRTGFSRSDYGYTF	TGTGCCAGCAGCAGGACAGGGTTTTCCCGCTCCGACTATGGCTACACCTTC
NA	16	TRBD2	TRBJ2-7	TRBV27	CASSRTGTRSSYEQYF	TGTGCCAGCAGTCGCACCGGGACTAGGAGCTCCTACGAGCAGTACTTC
NA	14	NA	TRBJ2-7	TRBV6-6	CASSGGDNSYEQYF	TGTGCCAGCAGTGGGGGGGACAACTCCTACGAGCAGTACTTC
NA	15	NA	TRBJ1-2	TRBV9	CASSVGGGANYGYTF	TGTGCCAGCAGCGTAGGGGGGGGCGCTAACTATGGCTACACCTTC
NA	14	NA	TRBJ1-3	TRBV7-8	CASSFTAGGNTIYF	TGTGCCAGCAGCTTTACGGCGGGTGGAAACACCATATATTTT
NA	13	NA	TRBJ2-1	TRBV14	CASSRQTYNEQFF	TGTGCCAGCAGCAGACAGACCTACAATGAGCAGTTCTTC
NA	18	TRBD2	TRBJ2-1	TRBV11-2	CASSLHPGLAGGPNEQFF	TGTGCCAGCAGCTTACATCCGGGACTAGCGGGAGGGCCCAATGAGCAGTTCTTC
NA	15	NA	TRBJ1-6	TRBV7-2	CASSLMARENSPLHF	TGTGCCAGCAGCTTAATGGCCAGGGAAAATTCACCCCTCCACTTT
NA	16	NA	TRBJ1-1	TRBV19	CASSPLGKGVSTEAFF	TGTGCCAGTAGTCCACTGGGGAAGGGGGTGAGCACTGAAGCTTTCTTT
NA	16	NA	TRBJ1-2	TRBV28	CASSYAGQIANYGYTF	TGTGCCAGCAGTTACGCAGGACAGATAGCTAACTATGGCTACACCTTC
once	16	NA	TRBJ1-5	TRBV5-4	CASSQASWYSNQPQHF	TGTGCCAGCAGCCAAGCGAGCTGGTATAGCAATCAGCCCCAGCATTTT
NA	14	TRBD1	TRBJ2-7	TRBV5-1	CASSTGAPLHEQYF	TGCGCCAGCAGTACAGGGGCCCCCCTCCACGAGCAGTACTTC
NA	14	NA	TRBJ2-1	TRBV7-2	CASSRIAVYNEQFF	TGTGCCAGCAGCCGGATAGCAGTCTACAATGAGCAGTTCTTC
NA	15	NA	TRBJ2-6	TRBV7-9	CASSLEVAGANVLTF	TGTGCCAGCAGTCTCGAGGTAGCTGGGGCCAACGTCCTGACTTTC
NA	18	TRBD1	TRBJ1-6	TRBV7-9	CASSGIGTGLSGGSPLHF	TGTGCCAGCAGCGGGATCGGGACAGGGCTCTCAGGGGGTTCACCCCTCCACTTT
NA	14	NA	TRBJ1-2	TRBV28	CASSLRQLSYGYTF	TGTGCCAGCAGTTTGAGACAATTAAGCTATGGCTACACCTTC
NA	12	TRBD1	TRBJ1-2	TRBV19	CAALGQDYGYTF	TGTGCGGCCCTGGGACAGGATTATGGCTACACCTTC
NA	14	NA	TRBJ1-2	TRBV7-2	CASSRDRSPGGYTF	TGTGCCAGCAGCCGTGACAGGTCCCCCGGTGGCTACACCTTC
NA	17	TRBD1	TRBJ2-2	TRBV7-2	CASSPRLRQGGTGELFF	TGTGCCAGCAGCCCTAGGCTACGACAGGGTGGCACCGGGGAGCTGTTTTTT
NA	16	NA	TRBJ1-2	TRBV2	CASRLVKDGINYGYTF	TGTGCCAGCAGGCTAGTGAAAGACGGGATAAACTATGGCTACACCTTC
NA	14	NA	TRBJ2-7	TRBV18	CASSPGGLVSEQYF	TGTGCCAGCTCACCTGGGGGACTCGTCTCCGAGCAGTACTTC
NA	15	NA	TRBJ2-3	TRBV4-3	CASSPDSPAADTQYF	TGCGCCAGCAGCCCCGACAGCCCTGCGGCAGATACGCAGTATTTT
NA	16	TRBD2	TRBJ2-3	TRBV4-3	CASSQDGGRISDTQYF	TGCGCCAGCAGCCAAGATGGCGGGAGAATCTCAGATACGCAGTATTTT
once	14	TRBD2	TRBJ2-1	TRBV6-5	CASSGGLGNGEQFF	TGTGCCAGCAGTGGCGGACTAGGCAACGGTGAGCAGTTCTTC
NA	16	NA	TRBJ1-1	TRBV27	CASSSRRVGTNTEAFF	TGTGCCAGCAGTTCCCGGAGGGTGGGGACGAACACTGAAGCTTTCTTT
NA	15	TRBD2	TRBJ2-7	TRBV27	CASSSTGTSVYEQYF	TGTGCCAGCAGTTCTACCGGGACTAGCGTCTACGAGCAGTACTTC
NA	11	NA	TRBJ2-1	TRBV5-5	CASSLVDEQFF	TGTGCCAGCAGCTTGGTCGATGAGCAGTTCTTC
NA	13	NA	TRBJ2-5	TRBV6-5	CASRLGSQETQYF	TGTGCCAGCAGGCTTGGGAGCCAAGAGACCCAGTACTTC
few	18	NA	TRBJ1-4	TRBV18	CASSPRGGAQEVGEKLFF	TGTGCCAGCTCACCCCGGGGCGGGGCTCAAGAAGTAGGAGAAAAACTGTTTTTT
NA	16	NA	TRBJ2-3	TRBV19	CASSGGTRKSTDTQYF	TGTGCCAGTAGTGGGGGGACCAGAAAGAGCACAGATACGCAGTATTTT
NA	18	TRBD1	TRBJ2-7	TRBV6-1	CASSARTVGGTGLDEQYF	TGTGCCAGCAGTGCCCGGACGGTTGGTGGGACAGGGTTGGACGAGCAGTACTTC
NA	14	NA	TRBJ2-7	TRBV7-8	CASSPWAESYEQYF	TGTGCCAGCAGCCCTTGGGCAGAGAGCTACGAGCAGTACTTC
few	15	TRBD1	TRBJ1-5	TRBV15	CATSRERTGNQPQHF	TGTGCCACCAGCAGAGAGCGGACAGGGAATCAGCCCCAGCATTTT
few	16	TRBD1	TRBJ2-7	TRBV27	CASSRNAGTGFYEQYF	TGTGCCAGCAGTCGAAATGCCGGGACAGGGTTCTACGAGCAGTACTTC
NA	15	NA	TRBJ2-3	TRBV6-4	CASRRGQSMADTQYF	TGTGCCAGCAGGAGAGGCCAGAGTATGGCAGATACGCAGTATTTT
NA	13	NA	TRBJ2-1	TRBV6-6	CASRASGDNEQFF	TGTGCCAGCCGGGCATCCGGGGACAATGAGCAGTTCTTC
NA	15	NA	TRBJ1-5	TRBV28	CASISGVWGQQPQHF	TGTGCCAGCATTTCTGGAGTGTGGGGGCAGCAGCCCCAGCATTTT
once	14	NA	TRBJ1-2	TRBV19	CASSISQANYGYTF	TGTGCCAGTAGTATTTCGCAGGCTAACTATGGCTACACCTTC
NA	15	TRBD1	TRBJ1-1	TRBV19	CASSRKGARNTEAFF	TGTGCCAGTAGCCGGAAGGGGGCGAGGAACACTGAAGCTTTCTTT
NA	14	NA	TRBJ1-4	TRBV19	CASRVQDYNEKLFF	TGTGCCAGTAGGGTACAGGACTATAATGAAAAACTGTTTTTT
NA	15	TRBD1	TRBJ1-1	TRBV30	CAWRKQGGINTEAFF	TGTGCCTGGAGGAAACAGGGGGGTATTAACACTGAAGCTTTCTTT
NA	14	NA	TRBJ1-1	TRBV7-6	CASSLAKLDTEAFF	TGTGCCAGCAGCTTAGCGAAGTTAGACACTGAAGCTTTCTTT
NA	17	NA	TRBJ1-3	TRBV27	CASSPEQGALSGNTIYF	TGTGCCAGCAGTCCCGAGCAAGGAGCCCTCTCTGGAAACACCATATATTTT
NA	15	NA	TRBJ2-7	TRBV4-3	CASSQGRASSYEQYF	TGCGCCAGCAGCCAAGGCCGCGCTTCCTCCTACGAGCAGTACTTC
NA	16	NA	TRBJ2-1	TRBV13	CASSLRQGRGRNEQFF	TGTGCCAGCAGCTTACGCCAGGGACGAGGGAGGAATGAGCAGTTCTTC
NA	14	TRBD1	TRBJ1-1	TRBV10-3	CAISGRQGVAEAFF	TGTGCCATCAGTGGTCGACAGGGGGTGGCTGAAGCTTTCTTT
NA	14	TRBD1	TRBJ2-7	TRBV5-4	CASSAGDRDYEQYF	TGTGCCAGCAGCGCGGGGGACAGGGACTACGAGCAGTACTTC
NA	12	TRBD2	TRBJ2-7	TRBV11-1	CASNQYSGRQYF	TGTGCCAGCAACCAGTATAGCGGGAGGCAGTACTTC
NA	16	NA	TRBJ2-2	TRBV7-3	CASSLPAGTSTGELFF	TGTGCCAGCAGCTTACCAGCGGGCACCAGCACCGGGGAGCTGTTTTTT
few	17	NA	TRBJ1-2	TRBV10-3	CAISEPRGHEANYGYTF	TGTGCCATCAGTGAGCCCCGAGGGCACGAAGCTAACTATGGCTACACCTTC
NA	18	TRBD2	TRBJ2-1	TRBV27	CASRKWGSGLDPNNEQFF	TGTGCCAGCAGGAAGTGGGGAAGCGGACTAGACCCCAACAATGAGCAGTTCTTC
NA	18	NA	TRBJ1-3	TRBV19	CASSIGGIGTSSGNTIYF	TGTGCCAGTAGTATAGGAGGGATCGGGACAAGCTCTGGAAACACCATATATTTT
NA	15	NA	TRBJ1-5	TRBV9	CASSLGGDYGQPQHF	TGTGCCAGCAGCCTCGGGGGGGACTATGGGCAGCCCCAGCATTTT